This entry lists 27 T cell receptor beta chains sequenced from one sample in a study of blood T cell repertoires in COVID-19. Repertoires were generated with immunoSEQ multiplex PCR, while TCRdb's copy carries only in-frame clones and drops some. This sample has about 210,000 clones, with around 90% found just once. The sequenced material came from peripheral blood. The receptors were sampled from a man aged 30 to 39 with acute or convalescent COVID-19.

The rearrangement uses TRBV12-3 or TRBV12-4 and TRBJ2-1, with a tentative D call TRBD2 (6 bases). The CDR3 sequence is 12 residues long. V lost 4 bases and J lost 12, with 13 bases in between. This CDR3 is CASSSTTGGQFF. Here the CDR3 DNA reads TGTGCCAGCAGTTCAACGACCGGGGGGCAGTTCTTC.

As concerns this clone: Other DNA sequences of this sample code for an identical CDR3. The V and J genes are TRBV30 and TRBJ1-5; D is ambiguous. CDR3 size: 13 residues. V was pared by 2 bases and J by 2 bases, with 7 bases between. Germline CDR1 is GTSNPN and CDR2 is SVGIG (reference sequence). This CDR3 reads CAWSSGGNQPQHF. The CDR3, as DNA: TGTGCCTGGAGTAGCGGCGGCAATCAGCCCCAGCATTTT. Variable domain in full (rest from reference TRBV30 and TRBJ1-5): SQTIHQWPATLVQPVGSPLSLECTVEGTSNPNLYWYRQAAGRGLQLLFYSVGIGQISSEVPQNLSASRPQDRQFILSSKKLLLSDSGFYLCAWSSGGNQPQHFGDGTRLSIL.

The CDR3 reads CASSTRPGRARTF. In DNA, the CDR3 is TGTGCCAGCAGCACACGACCGGGCAGGGCCCGCACCTTC. The chain links TRBV11-3 to TRBJ1-2; TRBD1 is a possible D gene (5 bases). CDR1 is SGHNT and CDR2 is YENEEA in the germline V gene. The CDR3 covers 13 residues. Trimming stripped 5 bases from V and 13 bases from J, with 20 bases between.

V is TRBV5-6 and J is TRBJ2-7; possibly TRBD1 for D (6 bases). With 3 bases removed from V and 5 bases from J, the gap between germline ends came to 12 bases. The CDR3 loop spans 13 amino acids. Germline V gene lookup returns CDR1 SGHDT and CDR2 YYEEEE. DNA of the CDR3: TGTGCCAGCAGCTGGACAGAAGGCCACGAGCAGTACTTC. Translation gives CASSWTEGHEQYF. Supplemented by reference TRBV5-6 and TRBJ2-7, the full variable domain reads DAGVTQSPTHLIKTRGQQVTLRCSPKSGHDTVSWYQQALGQGPQFIFQYYEEEERQRGNFPDRFSGHQFPNYSSELNVNALLLGDSALYLCASSWTEGHEQYFGPGTRLTVT.

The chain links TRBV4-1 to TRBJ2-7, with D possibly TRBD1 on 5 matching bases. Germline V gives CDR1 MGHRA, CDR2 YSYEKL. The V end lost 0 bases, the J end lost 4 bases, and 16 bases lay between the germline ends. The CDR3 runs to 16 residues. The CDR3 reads CASSQDLNRRTYEQYF. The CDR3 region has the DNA TGCGCCAGCAGCCAAGATCTTAACAGGAGAACTTACGAGCAGTACTTC.

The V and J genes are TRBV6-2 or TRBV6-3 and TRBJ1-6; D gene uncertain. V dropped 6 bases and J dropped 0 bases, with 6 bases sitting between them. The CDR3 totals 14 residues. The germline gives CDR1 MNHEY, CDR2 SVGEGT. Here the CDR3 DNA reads TGTGCCAGCAGCAGGAGCTCCTATAATTCACCCCTCCACTTT. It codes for CASSRSSYNSPLHF.

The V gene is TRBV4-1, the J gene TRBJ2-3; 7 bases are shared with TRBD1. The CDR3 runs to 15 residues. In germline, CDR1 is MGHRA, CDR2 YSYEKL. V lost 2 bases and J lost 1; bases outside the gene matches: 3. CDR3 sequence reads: CASSQRGQGTDTQYF. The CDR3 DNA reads TGCGCCAGCAGCCAACGCGGACAGGGCACAGATACGCAGTATTTT.

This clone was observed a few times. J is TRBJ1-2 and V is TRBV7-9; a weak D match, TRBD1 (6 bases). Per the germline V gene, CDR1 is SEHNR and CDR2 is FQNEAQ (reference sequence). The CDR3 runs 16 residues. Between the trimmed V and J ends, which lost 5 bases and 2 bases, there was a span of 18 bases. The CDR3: CASSPGPGAWNYGYTF. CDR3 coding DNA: TGTGCCAGCAGCCCTGGGCCAGGGGCTTGGAACTATGGCTACACCTTC.

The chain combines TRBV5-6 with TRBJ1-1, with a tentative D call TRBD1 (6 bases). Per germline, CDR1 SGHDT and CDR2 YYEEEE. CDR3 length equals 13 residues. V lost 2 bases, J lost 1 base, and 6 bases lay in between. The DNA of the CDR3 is TGTGCCAGCAGCTTAGGGGGGAACACTGAAGCTTTCTTT. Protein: CASSLGGNTEAFF.

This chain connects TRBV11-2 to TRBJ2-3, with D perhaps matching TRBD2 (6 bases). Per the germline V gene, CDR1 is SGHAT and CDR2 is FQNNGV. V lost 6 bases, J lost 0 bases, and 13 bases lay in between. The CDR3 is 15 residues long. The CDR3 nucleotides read TGTGCCAGCAGATCAGACGCGGGGAGCACAGATACGCAGTATTTT. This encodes CASRSDAGSTDTQYF.

CDR3 bases: TGCGCCAGCAGCCCAGGACAGGGAGCCTACAATGAGCAGTTCTTC. This encodes CASSPGQGAYNEQFF. The chain carries TRBV5-1 and TRBJ2-1; 8 nucleotides agree with TRBD1. V was pared by 4 bases and J by 2 bases, with 5 bases of the junction left unmatched. Germline CDR1 reads SGHRS; CDR2 reads YFSETQ. The CDR3 totals 15 residues.

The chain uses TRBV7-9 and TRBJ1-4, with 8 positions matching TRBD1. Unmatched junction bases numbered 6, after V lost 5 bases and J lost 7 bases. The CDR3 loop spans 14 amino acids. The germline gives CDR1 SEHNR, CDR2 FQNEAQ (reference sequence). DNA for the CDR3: TGTGCCAGCAGCGACGGACAGGGTTTTGAAAAACTGTTTTTT. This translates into CASSDGQGFEKLFF.

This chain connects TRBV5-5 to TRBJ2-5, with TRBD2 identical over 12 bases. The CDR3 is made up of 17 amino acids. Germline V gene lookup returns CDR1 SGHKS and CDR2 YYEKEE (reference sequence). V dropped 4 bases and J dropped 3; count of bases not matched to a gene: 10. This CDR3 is CASSLGLAGWGKETQYF. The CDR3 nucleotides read TGTGCCAGCAGCCTCGGACTAGCGGGGTGGGGGAAAGAGACCCAGTACTTC.

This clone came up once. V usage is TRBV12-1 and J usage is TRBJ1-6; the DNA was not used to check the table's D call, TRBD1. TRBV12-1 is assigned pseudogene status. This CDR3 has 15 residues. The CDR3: CASSPRGFEKSPLHF. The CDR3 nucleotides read TGTGCCAGCAGCCCCAGGGGATTTGAAAAATCACCCCTCCACTTT.

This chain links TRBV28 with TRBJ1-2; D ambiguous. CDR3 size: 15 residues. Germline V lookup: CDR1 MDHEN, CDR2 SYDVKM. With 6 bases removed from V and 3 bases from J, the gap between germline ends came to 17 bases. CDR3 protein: CASRRPQAGDYGYTF. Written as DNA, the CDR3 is TGTGCCAGCAGGCGTCCCCAGGCTGGTGACTATGGCTACACCTTC.

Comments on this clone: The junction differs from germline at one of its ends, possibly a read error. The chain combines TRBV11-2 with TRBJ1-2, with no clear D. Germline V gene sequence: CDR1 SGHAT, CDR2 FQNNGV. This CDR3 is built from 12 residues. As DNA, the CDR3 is TGTGCCAGCAGCTCCTCTCTAACCGGGATCTCCTTC. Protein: CASSSSLTGISF.

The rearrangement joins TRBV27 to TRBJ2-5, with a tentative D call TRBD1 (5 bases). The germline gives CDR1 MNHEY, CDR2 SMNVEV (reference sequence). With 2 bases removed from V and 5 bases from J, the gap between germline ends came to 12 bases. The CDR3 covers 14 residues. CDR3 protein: CASSLGSGPETQYF. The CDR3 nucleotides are TGTGCCAGCAGTTTAGGGTCAGGGCCGGAGACCCAGTACTTC.

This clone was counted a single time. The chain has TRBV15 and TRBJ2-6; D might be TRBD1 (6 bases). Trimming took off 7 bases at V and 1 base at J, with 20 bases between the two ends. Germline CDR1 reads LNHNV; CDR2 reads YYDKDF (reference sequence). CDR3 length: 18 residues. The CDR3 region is CATTSSWGLTSGANVLTF. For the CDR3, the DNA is TGTGCCACCACCTCGAGCTGGGGGCTGACGTCTGGGGCCAACGTCCTGACTTTC.

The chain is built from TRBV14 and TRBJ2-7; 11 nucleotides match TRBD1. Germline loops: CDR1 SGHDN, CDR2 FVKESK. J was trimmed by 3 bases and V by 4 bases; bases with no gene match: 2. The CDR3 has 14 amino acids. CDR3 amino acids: CASSRGTGGYEQYF. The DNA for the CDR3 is TGTGCCAGCAGCCGGGGGACAGGGGGCTACGAGCAGTACTTC.

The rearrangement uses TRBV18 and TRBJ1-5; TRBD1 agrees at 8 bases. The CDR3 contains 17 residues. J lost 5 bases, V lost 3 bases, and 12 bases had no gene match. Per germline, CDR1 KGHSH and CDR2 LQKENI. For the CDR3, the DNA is TGTGCCAGCTCACCCTTGACAGGGGCGAGAGGGGATCAGCCCCAGCATTTT. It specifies CASSPLTGARGDQPQHF.

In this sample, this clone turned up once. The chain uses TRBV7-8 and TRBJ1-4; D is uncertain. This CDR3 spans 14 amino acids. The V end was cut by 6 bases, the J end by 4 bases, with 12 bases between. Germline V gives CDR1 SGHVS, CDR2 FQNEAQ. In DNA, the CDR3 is TGTGCCAGCAGTTCCGGTATATTTAATGAAAAACTGTTTTTT. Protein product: CASSSGIFNEKLFF.

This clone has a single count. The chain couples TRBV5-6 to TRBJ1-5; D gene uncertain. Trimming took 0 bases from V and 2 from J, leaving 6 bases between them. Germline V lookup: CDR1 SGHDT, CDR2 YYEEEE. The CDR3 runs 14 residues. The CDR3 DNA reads TGTGCCAGCAGCTTGGTCGGGGGCAATCAGCCCCAGCATTTT. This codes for CASSLVGGNQPQHF. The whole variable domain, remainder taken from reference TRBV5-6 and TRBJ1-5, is DAGVTQSPTHLIKTRGQQVTLRCSPKSGHDTVSWYQQALGQGPQFIFQYYEEEERQRGNFPDRFSGHQFPNYSSELNVNALLLGDSALYLCASSLVGGNQPQHFGDGTRLSIL.

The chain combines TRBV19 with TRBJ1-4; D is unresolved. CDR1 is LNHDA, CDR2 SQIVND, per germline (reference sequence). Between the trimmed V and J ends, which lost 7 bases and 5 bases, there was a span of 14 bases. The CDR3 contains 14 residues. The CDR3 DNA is TGTGCCAGTATGGCCCGGGGAGGGAATGAAAAACTGTTTTTT. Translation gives CASMARGGNEKLFF.

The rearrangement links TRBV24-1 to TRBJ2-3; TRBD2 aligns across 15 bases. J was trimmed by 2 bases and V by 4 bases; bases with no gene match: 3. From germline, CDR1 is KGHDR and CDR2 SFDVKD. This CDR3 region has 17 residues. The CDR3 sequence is CATSDRTSGGVTDTQYF. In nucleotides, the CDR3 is TGTGCCACCAGTGACCGGACTAGCGGGGGGGTCACAGATACGCAGTATTTT.

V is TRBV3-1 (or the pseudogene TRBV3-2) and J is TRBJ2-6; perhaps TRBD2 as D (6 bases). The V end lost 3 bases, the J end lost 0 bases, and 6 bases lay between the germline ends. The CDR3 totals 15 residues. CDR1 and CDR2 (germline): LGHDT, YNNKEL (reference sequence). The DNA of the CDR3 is TGTGCCAGCAGCCAGGGGGGCTCTGGGGCCAACGTCCTGACTTTC. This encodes CASSQGGSGANVLTF.

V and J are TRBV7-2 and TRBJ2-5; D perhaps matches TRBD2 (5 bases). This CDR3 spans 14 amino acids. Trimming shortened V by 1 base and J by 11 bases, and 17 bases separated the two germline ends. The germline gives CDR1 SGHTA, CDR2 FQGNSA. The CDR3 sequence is CASSLESSGGPQYF. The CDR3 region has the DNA TGTGCCAGCAGCTTAGAGTCATCCGGAGGTCCACAGTACTTC.

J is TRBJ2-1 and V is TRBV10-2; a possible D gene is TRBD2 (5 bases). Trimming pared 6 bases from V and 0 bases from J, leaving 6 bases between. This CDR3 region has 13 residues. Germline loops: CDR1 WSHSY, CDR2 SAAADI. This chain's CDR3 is CASRRDSYNEQFF. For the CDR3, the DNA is TGCGCCAGCAGGAGGGACTCCTACAATGAGCAGTTCTTC.